Included here is one TCR beta chain sequence, with context. Its matching antigen is unknown. The DNA is omitted, as the CDR3 cannot be located on it reliably, and the CDR3 follows TCRdb's listing. Germline V CDR1 and CDR2: SGHTA, FQGNSA. The CDR3 extends over 19 residues, inclusive of both ends. This record belongs to a study of T cells in Graves' hyperthyroidism and ophthalmopathy. Findings and caveats of the study: Peripheral blood also featured most of the thyroid clonotypes expanded above 0.001.

Amplified TCR beta CDR3 regions came from RNA transcripts. When the TCR CDR3 underwent first-round RT-PCR, the HTBI primer set was used. TCRdb independently ran MiXCR on the multiplex PCR reads; one entry per CDR3 protein. The sample comprises hundreds of thousands of distinct CDR3 sequences, about 45% of which are singletons, and less than 9% rests with the top ten. Used for diagnoses were clinical symptoms, serum thyroxine and TRAb, thyroid ultrasound and orbital computed tomography. The rearrangement joins TRBV7-2 to TRBJ2-7; TRBD2, the table's D call, was not compared with the DNA. The receptor comes from an adult man with Graves' disease, either hyperthyroidism or ophthalmopathy (not recorded which). The sequencing input was peripheral blood or thyroid tissue (not recorded which). CDR3: CASSFYICSAEGGDDEQYF.